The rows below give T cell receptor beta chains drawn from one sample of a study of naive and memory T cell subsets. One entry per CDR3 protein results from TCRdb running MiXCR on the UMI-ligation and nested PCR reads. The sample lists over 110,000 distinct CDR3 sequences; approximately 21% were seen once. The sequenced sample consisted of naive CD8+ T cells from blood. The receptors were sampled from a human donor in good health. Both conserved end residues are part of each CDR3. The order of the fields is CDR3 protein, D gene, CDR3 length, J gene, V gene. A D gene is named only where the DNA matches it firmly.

CDR3: CASSQWAGAVTYNEQFF; D: TRBD2; length: 17; J: TRBJ2-1; V: TRBV4-1
CDR3: CSVKDRYTDTQYF; D: TRBD1; length: 13; J: TRBJ2-3; V: TRBV29-1
CDR3: CSVGQQGDGTEAFF; D: TRBD1; length: 14; J: TRBJ1-1; V: TRBV29-1
CDR3: CASSFRGRTSVDTQYF; D: NA; length: 16; J: TRBJ2-3; V: TRBV5-1
CDR3: CASSFRDYEQYF; D: NA; length: 12; J: TRBJ2-7; V: TRBV28
CDR3: CASSYSFRGEQYF; D: NA; length: 13; J: TRBJ2-7; V: TRBV6-2/TRBV6-3
CDR3: CASSESGGVSGNTIYF; D: NA; length: 16; J: TRBJ1-3; V: TRBV2
CDR3: CASSFVRTGNNEQFF; D: NA; length: 15; J: TRBJ2-1; V: TRBV27
CDR3: CATLDSFSNQPQHF; D: NA; length: 14; J: TRBJ1-5; V: TRBV28
CDR3: CASSQRGQRLTDTQYF; D: TRBD1; length: 16; J: TRBJ2-3; V: TRBV3-1
CDR3: CASSLDGDTFYNEQFF; D: NA; length: 16; J: TRBJ2-1; V: TRBV5-1
CDR3: CASSPYGSQQETQYF; D: NA; length: 15; J: TRBJ2-5; V: TRBV27
CDR3: CASSPKTQQSLYEQYF; D: NA; length: 16; J: TRBJ2-7; V: TRBV18
CDR3: CASSPAPGQGGGYTF; D: TRBD1; length: 15; J: TRBJ1-2; V: TRBV28
CDR3: CASSSRQGWALHF; D: TRBD1; length: 13; J: TRBJ1-6; V: TRBV11-2
CDR3: CVSSFGDTGVYEQYF; D: TRBD1; length: 15; J: TRBJ2-7; V: TRBV5-1
CDR3: CATSRGAPGNTGELFF; D: NA; length: 16; J: TRBJ2-2; V: TRBV15
CDR3: CASSLWGQPQHF; D: NA; length: 12; J: TRBJ1-5; V: TRBV28
CDR3: CAISDLGQGYEQYF; D: TRBD1; length: 14; J: TRBJ2-7; V: TRBV10-3
CDR3: CASSLGQKGAGQPQHF; D: NA; length: 16; J: TRBJ1-5; V: TRBV7-9
CDR3: CASSPGLAGVGAYEQYF; D: TRBD2; length: 17; J: TRBJ2-7; V: TRBV6-2/TRBV6-3
CDR3: CASSQDPQGYEQFF; D: NA; length: 14; J: TRBJ2-1; V: TRBV4-1
CDR3: CASSQVARTERENTGELFF; D: NA; length: 19; J: TRBJ2-2; V: TRBV3-1
CDR3: CASSSPPSYIRPYEQYF; D: NA; length: 17; J: TRBJ2-7; V: TRBV28
CDR3: CASSQDTSGIYEQYF; D: TRBD2; length: 15; J: TRBJ2-7; V: TRBV4-1
CDR3: CASRNSYEQYF; D: NA; length: 11; J: TRBJ2-7; V: TRBV27
CDR3: CASTATGELFF; D: NA; length: 11; J: TRBJ2-2; V: TRBV2
CDR3: CASSQGGGRRTDTQYF; D: TRBD2; length: 16; J: TRBJ2-3; V: TRBV3-1
CDR3: CASSVGGWSSSYNEQFF; D: NA; length: 17; J: TRBJ2-1; V: TRBV5-6
CDR3: CASSFTTGPNQPQHF; D: TRBD1; length: 15; J: TRBJ1-5; V: TRBV7-9
CDR3: CSATGRANNEQFF; D: NA; length: 13; J: TRBJ2-1; V: TRBV20-1
CDR3: CASSPPDIVGEQFF; D: NA; length: 14; J: TRBJ2-1; V: TRBV28
CDR3: CASSEFQGMVVTDTQYF; D: NA; length: 17; J: TRBJ2-3; V: TRBV6-1
CDR3: CASSVGEHTDTQYF; D: NA; length: 14; J: TRBJ2-3; V: TRBV9
CDR3: CATSRPSLAASYNEQFF; D: TRBD2; length: 17; J: TRBJ2-1; V: TRBV15
CDR3: CATSYEFGTNYNEQFF; D: TRBD2; length: 16; J: TRBJ2-1; V: TRBV15
CDR3: CASSQDRTEAFF; D: NA; length: 12; J: TRBJ1-1; V: TRBV4-3
CDR3: CASSEPALYEQYF; D: NA; length: 13; J: TRBJ2-7; V: TRBV7-2
CDR3: CARAGAGRNYPYNEQFF; D: NA; length: 17; J: TRBJ2-1; V: TRBV7-9
CDR3: CASSPGPGGEAFF; D: TRBD1; length: 13; J: TRBJ1-1; V: TRBV5-1
CDR3: CASSEETGTYGYTF; D: TRBD1; length: 14; J: TRBJ1-2; V: TRBV7-9